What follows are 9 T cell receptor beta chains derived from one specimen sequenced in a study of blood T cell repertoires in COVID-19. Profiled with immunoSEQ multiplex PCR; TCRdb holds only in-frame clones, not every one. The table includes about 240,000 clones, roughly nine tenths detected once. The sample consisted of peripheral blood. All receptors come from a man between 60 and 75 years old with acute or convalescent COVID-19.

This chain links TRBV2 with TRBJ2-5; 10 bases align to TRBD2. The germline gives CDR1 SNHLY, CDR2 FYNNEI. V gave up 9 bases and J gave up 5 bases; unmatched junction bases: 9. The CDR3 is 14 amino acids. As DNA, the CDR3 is TGTGCCAGGACACCGACTAGCGGGTTGGAGACCCAGTACTTC. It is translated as CARTPTSGLETQYF.

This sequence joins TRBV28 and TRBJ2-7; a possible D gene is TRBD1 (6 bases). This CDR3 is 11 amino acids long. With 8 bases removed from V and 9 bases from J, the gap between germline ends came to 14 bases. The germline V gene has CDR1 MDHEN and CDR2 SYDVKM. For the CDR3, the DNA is TGTGCCAGCCAACAGGGTCTTGGGCAGTACTTC. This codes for CASQQGLGQYF.

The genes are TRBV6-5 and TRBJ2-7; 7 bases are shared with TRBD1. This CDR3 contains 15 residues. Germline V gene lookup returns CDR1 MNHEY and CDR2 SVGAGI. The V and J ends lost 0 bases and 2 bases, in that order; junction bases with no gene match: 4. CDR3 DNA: TGTGCCAGCAGTTACTCTCGGACAGGAGCCTACGAGCAGTACTTC. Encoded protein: CASSYSRTGAYEQYF.

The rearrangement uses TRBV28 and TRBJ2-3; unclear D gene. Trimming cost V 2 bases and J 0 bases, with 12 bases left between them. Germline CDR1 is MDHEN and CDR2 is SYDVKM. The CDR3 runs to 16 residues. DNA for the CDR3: TGTGCCAGCAGTTTAAGGAGCACCACTAGCACAGATACGCAGTATTTT. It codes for CASSLRSTTSTDTQYF.

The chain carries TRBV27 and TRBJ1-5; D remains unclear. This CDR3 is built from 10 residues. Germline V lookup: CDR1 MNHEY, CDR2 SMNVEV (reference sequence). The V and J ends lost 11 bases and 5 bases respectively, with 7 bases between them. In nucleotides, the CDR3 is TGTGCCGCGCCCCATCAGCCCCAGCATTTT. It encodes CAAPHQPQHF.

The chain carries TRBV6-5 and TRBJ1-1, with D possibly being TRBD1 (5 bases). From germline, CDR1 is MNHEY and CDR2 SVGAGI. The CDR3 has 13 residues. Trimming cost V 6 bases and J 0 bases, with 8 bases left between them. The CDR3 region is CASRLGLNTEAFF. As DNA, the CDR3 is TGTGCCAGCAGGTTGGGGCTGAACACTGAAGCTTTCTTT.

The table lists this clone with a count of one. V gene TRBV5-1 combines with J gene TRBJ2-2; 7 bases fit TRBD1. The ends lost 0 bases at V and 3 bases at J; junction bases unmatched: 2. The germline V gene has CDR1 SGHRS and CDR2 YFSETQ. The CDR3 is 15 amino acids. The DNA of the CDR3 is TGCGCCAGCAGCTTGGCCGGGACAGACACCGGGGAGCTGTTTTTT. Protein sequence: CASSLAGTDTGELFF.

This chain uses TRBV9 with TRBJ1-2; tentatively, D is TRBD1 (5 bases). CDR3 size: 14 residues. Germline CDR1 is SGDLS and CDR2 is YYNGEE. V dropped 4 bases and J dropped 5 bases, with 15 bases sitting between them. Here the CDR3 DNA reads TGTGCCAGCAGCCGGGACTTTGGTGGGTATGGCTACACCTTC. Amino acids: CASSRDFGGYGYTF. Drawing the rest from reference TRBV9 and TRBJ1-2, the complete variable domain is DSGVTQTPKHLITATGQRVTLRCSPRSGDLSVYWYQQSLDQGLQFLIQYYNGEERAKGNILERFSAQQFPDLHSELNLSSLELGDSALYFCASSRDFGGYGYTFGSGTRLTVV.

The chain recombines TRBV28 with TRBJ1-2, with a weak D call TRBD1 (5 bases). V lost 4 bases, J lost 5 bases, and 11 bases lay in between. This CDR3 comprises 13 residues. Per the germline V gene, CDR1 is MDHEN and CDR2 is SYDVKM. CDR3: CASSSGGIYGYTF. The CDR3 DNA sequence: TGTGCCAGCAGTTCGGGGGGAATTTATGGCTACACCTTC.